This T cell receptor (beta chain) was observed in a study of identifying expanded T cells in peripheral blood. Points from the study as a whole: Across healthy donors, higher total template counts meant significantly greater roughly 2-week count variance. Over approximately two and four weeks, about 17 and 20 clones changed, versus 1.2 between replicates.

In germline, CDR1 is SGHRS, CDR2 YFSETQ. This CDR3 has 15 residues. V dropped 3 bases and J dropped 2 bases, with 13 bases sitting between them. Collection occurred without any documented infections or immune events in donors. TCRdb keeps only in-frame clones here, not all; method: immunoSEQ multiplex PCR. The sample lists under 100,000 clones, about 88% seen once, with approximately 4.5% in the top ten. In its sample, this clone was seen once. As yet, its antigen is unknown. Sequencing input: blood. The receptor was isolated from a person between 18 and 69 years old in good health. The chain employs TRBV5-1 and TRBJ2-3; D perhaps matches TRBD2 (5 bases). The CDR3 loop is CASSYGLSSTDTQYF. The CDR3 nucleotides are TGCGCCAGCAGCTACGGACTTTCTTCCACAGATACGCAGTATTTT.